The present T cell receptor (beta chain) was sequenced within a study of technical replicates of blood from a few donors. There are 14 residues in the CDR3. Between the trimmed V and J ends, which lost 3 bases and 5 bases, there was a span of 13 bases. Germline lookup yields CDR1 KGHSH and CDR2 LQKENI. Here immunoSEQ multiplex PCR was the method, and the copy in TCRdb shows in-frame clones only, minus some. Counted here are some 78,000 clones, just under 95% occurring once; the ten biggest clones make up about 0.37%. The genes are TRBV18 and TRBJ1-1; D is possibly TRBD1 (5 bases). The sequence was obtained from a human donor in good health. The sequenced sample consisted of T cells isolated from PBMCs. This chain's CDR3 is CASSPGGRGTEAFF. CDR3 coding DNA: TGTGCCAGCTCACCCGGGGGGAGGGGAACTGAAGCTTTCTTT.